What follows describes a single T cell receptor (beta chain). What it binds is not known. Building the TCR beta libraries relied on iRepertoire HTBI primers, and CDR3 regions underwent Arm-PCR. From the multiplex PCR reads, TCRdb called clonotypes with MiXCR, one entry per CDR3 protein. The repertoire includes over 650,000 distinct CDR3 sequences, roughly 30% of them detected once, and about two fifths sits in the top ten. The data originate from a study of regulatory T cells in long-lasting Graves disease. General study findings and limits: The small sample size may have reduced accuracy. Favored gene segments in persistent disease were TRBV28, TRBJ1-2 and TRBJ2-5. Less diverse TCR repertoires were seen in persistent Graves' patients than in newly diagnosed ones.

The CDR3 totals 15 residues. V lost 1 base and J lost 0, with 11 bases in between. Germline V CDR1 and CDR2: SGHRS, YFSETQ. Time point specified: persistent/refractory GD, antithyroid drugs over 5 years with positive TRAb. Scientists built the TCR library using RNA that was extracted from PBMCs. It was American Thyroid Association guidelines that determined Graves' disease diagnosis. The sample was peripheral blood mononuclear cells (PBMCs), taken when the disease was refractory, from a patient treated with antithyroid drugs. This sequence originates from a female donor with Graves disease. The gene calls are TRBV5-1 and TRBJ2-7; D gene ambiguous. The CDR3 reads CASSLFGPSSYEQYF. The CDR3 bases are TGCGCCAGCAGCTTGTTCGGGCCCAGCTCCTACGAGCAGTACTTC.